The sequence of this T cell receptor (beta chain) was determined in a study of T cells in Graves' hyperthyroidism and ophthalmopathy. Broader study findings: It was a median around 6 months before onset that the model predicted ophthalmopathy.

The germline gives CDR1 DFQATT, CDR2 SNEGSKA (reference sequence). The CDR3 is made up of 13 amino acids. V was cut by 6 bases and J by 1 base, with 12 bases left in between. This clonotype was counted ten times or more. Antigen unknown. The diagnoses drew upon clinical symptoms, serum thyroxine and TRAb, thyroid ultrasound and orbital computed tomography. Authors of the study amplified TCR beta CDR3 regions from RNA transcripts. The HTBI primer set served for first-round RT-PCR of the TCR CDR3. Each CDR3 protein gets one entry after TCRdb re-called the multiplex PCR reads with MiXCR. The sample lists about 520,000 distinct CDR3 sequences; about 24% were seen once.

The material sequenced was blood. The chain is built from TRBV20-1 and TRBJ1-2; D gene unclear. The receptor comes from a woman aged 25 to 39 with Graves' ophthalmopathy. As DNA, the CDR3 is TGCAGTGCCGCGCGGGAACTTAACTATGGCTACACCTTC. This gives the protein CSAARELNYGYTF.